The 21 T cell receptor beta chains below come from one sample, sequenced in a study of Graves' ophthalmopathy and Graves' hyperthyroidism. RNA served as the template for amplifying TCR beta CDR3 regions. After a first-round RT-PCR with HTBI primers, a second-round multiplex PCR was run. In TCRdb, the multiplex PCR reads were re-called with MiXCR into one record per CDR3 protein. The table lists about 480,000 distinct CDR3 sequences, approximately 15% of them singletons. Sequencing was carried out using blood. Source of these receptors: a woman younger than 45 with Graves' ophthalmopathy.

This chain connects TRBV7-8 to TRBJ1-1; TRBD1 aligns across 8 bases. Germline CDR1 SGHVS, CDR2 FQNEAQ. J gave up 1 base and V 1 base, and 2 bases lay outside the gene matches. The CDR3 extends over 15 amino acids. CDR3 DNA sequence: TGTGCCAGCAGCTTAGGGGACAGGAGGAACACTGAAGCTTTCTTT. Translating gives CASSLGDRRNTEAFF.

Here the CDR3 reads CASSPLRGQGAPSSYEQYF. The CDR3 DNA follows: TGTGCCAGCAGCCCCCTTCGGGGGCAGGGGGCACCTTCCAGCTACGAGCAGTACTTC. The chain couples TRBV4-2 to TRBJ2-7; 8 nucleotides align to TRBD1. Per germline, CDR1 LGHNA and CDR2 YNFKEQ. This CDR3 has 19 amino acids. The V segment lost 4 bases and the J segment 3 bases; nucleotides outside the gene matches: 20.

This clonotype came up a few times. The chain carries TRBV6-1 and TRBJ2-4; D uncertain. V lost 1 base, J lost 2 bases, and 9 bases lay in between. Germline V gives CDR1 MNHNS, CDR2 SASEGT. The CDR3 has 15 amino acids. The CDR3 is CASSEEWGSKNIQYF. CDR3 coding DNA: TGTGCCAGCAGTGAAGAATGGGGTTCCAAAAACATTCAGTACTTC.

This clonotype has at least ten counts. The CDR3 loop is CASSQAAQGYEQYF. CDR3 in DNA: TGCGCCAGCAGCCAAGCCGCACAGGGCTACGAGCAGTACTTC. This chain uses TRBV4-1 with TRBJ2-7; perhaps TRBD1 as D (6 bases). This CDR3 contains 14 residues. The germline V gene has CDR1 MGHRA and CDR2 YSYEKL. V was clipped by 1 base and J by 3 bases, with 10 bases between them.

This clonotype was found many times. CDR3 sequence (DNA): TGTGCCAGCAATCCACCGAGCTCCTACGAGCAGTACTTC. Translation gives CASNPPSSYEQYF. The V and J genes are TRBV11-3 and TRBJ2-7; D uncertain. V was clipped by 7 bases and J by 0 bases, with 10 bases between them. This CDR3 comprises 13 residues. The germline V gene encodes CDR1 SGHNT and CDR2 YENEEA.

This clonotype was counted many times. The rearrangement links TRBV2 to TRBJ2-7, with D possibly TRBD2 on 5 matching bases. This CDR3 is built from 16 residues. The germline CDR1 and CDR2 sequences are SNHLY and FYNNEI. V was trimmed by 6 bases and J by 0 bases, leaving 18 bases between them. CDR3 region: CASSFSRTGSSYEQYF. In nucleotides, the CDR3 is TGTGCCAGCAGCTTCTCGAGGACTGGGAGCTCCTACGAGCAGTACTTC.

This clonotype was found many times. The CDR3, as DNA: TGTGCCAGCAGTCCGGGGGGCTTCAACTACGAGCAGTACTTC. It specifies CASSPGGFNYEQYF. The genes are TRBV12-3 or TRBV12-4 and TRBJ2-7; possible D gene TRBD2, 7 bases. There are 14 residues in the CDR3. Trimming took off 5 bases at V and 3 bases at J, with 14 bases between the two ends.

There are many counts of this clonotype. The V call is TRBV6-1, the J call TRBJ1-1; possibly TRBD1 for D (6 bases). V was shortened by 6 bases and J by 8 bases, with 22 bases between the two germline ends. Germline CDR1 is MNHNS and CDR2 is SASEGT. The CDR3 loop spans 15 amino acids. CDR3 nucleotide sequence: TGTGCCAGCAGACCTCACTCGGGGGGCCGATCGGAAGCTTTCTTT. It specifies CASRPHSGGRSEAFF.

This clonotype was seen a handful of times. The CDR3 end shows no conserved phenylalanine or tryptophan, and so a read error is likely. The chain carries TRBV19 and TRBJ1-1; 8 bases agree with TRBD1. This CDR3 has 14 residues. V trimming: 6 bases; J trimming: 1 base; junction bases outside the gene matches: 4. The germline gives CDR1 LNHDA, CDR2 SQIVND (reference sequence). The CDR3 region has the DNA TGTGCCAGTAGGGGACAGGCGGGGAACACTGAAGCTTTCCTT. This encodes CASRGQAGNTEAFL.

This clonotype appeared many times. This sequence joins TRBV6-1 and TRBJ2-4; weak D call: TRBD1 (5 bases). V was trimmed by 6 bases and J by 2 bases, leaving 14 bases between them. This CDR3 is built from 15 residues. Germline V lookup: CDR1 MNHNS, CDR2 SASEGT. In DNA, the CDR3 is TGTGCCAGCAGCCCAGGGTATGATTCCAAAAACATTCAGTACTTC. This encodes CASSPGYDSKNIQYF.

This clonotype was detected many times. CDR3 DNA: TGCAGTGCTAGAGATCATGCCGGACCTGGGGCTTTCTTT. Protein: CSARDHAGPGAFF. This chain connects TRBV20-1 to TRBJ1-1; D unclear. V lost 0 bases, J lost 11 bases, and 16 bases lay in between. The CDR3 contains 13 residues. Germline V lookup: CDR1 DFQATT, CDR2 SNEGSKA (reference sequence).

In this sample, this clonotype turned up many times. A read error is possible here, since a much larger clone lies one base away. The genes are TRBV12-3 or TRBV12-4 and TRBJ1-6; unclear D gene. There are 13 residues in the CDR3. CDR3 bases: TGTGCCACCTCGGATCTCCTTAATTCACTCCTCCACTTT. Its protein product is CATSDLLNSLLHF.

There are many counts of this clonotype. The rearrangement joins TRBV2 to TRBJ1-5; no definite D call. Germline-derived CDR1 and CDR2 are SNHLY and FYNNEI. With 7 bases removed from V and 0 bases from J, the gap between germline ends came to 7 bases. The CDR3 runs 13 residues. The CDR3 sequence: CASNSYSNQPQHF. CDR3 sequence (DNA): TGTGCCAGCAACAGCTATAGCAATCAGCCCCAGCATTTT.

This clonotype was recorded at least ten times. Written as DNA, the CDR3 is TGCAGCGTTGCCACGGGACAGAGCTTCTACGAGCAGTACTTC. Amino acid sequence: CSVATGQSFYEQYF. The rearrangement uses TRBV29-1 and TRBJ2-7; the match to TRBD1 covers 7 bases. Germline lookup yields CDR1 SQVTM and CDR2 ANQGSEA. The ends lost 4 bases at V and 3 bases at J; junction bases unmatched: 9. The CDR3 runs 14 residues.

This clonotype has a count of ten or more. This chain joins TRBV12-3 or TRBV12-4 and TRBJ1-5; 8 bases line up with TRBD1. CDR3 length equals 15 residues. J lost 7 bases, V lost 3 bases, and 8 bases had no gene match. CDR3 loop: CASSFAGQGRQPQHF. The CDR3 nucleotides read TGTGCCAGCAGTTTTGCTGGACAGGGTAGGCAGCCCCAGCATTTT.

This rearrangement joins TRBV27 to TRBJ2-5; weak D call: TRBD1 (6 bases). Germline V gene sequence: CDR1 MNHEY, CDR2 SMNVEV (reference sequence). The V end lost 5 bases, the J end lost 5 bases, and 24 bases lay between the germline ends. The CDR3 spans 17 residues. The CDR3 bases are TGTGCCAGCAGTCCTCACCCCGGGGACAATACGGAGGAGACCCAGTACTTC. Translating it yields CASSPHPGDNTEETQYF.

This clonotype was counted at least ten times. The rearrangement joins TRBV7-9 to TRBJ2-7; D may correspond to TRBD1 or TRBD2 (5 bases each). The CDR3 is 14 amino acids. From germline, CDR1 is SEHNR and CDR2 FQNEAQ (reference sequence). V was pared by 5 bases and J by 2 bases, with 13 bases between. As DNA, the CDR3 is TGTGCCAGCAGCCCCAGGGAGACAACCTACGAGCAGTACTTC. Its translation: CASSPRETTYEQYF.

This clonotype was seen only a few times. The chain links TRBV10-2 to TRBJ2-2; the match to TRBD1 covers 7 bases. Germline CDR1 reads WSHSY; CDR2 reads SAAADI. With V trimmed by 4 bases and J by 5 bases, 10 bases remained unmatched. The CDR3 spans 16 residues. The CDR3 DNA sequence: TGCGCCAGCAGTGTCCAAGGGGGCTTGAATACCGGGGAGCTGTTTTTT. Translation gives CASSVQGGLNTGELFF.

Points on this clonotype: One base away lies a much larger clone, so this may be a sequencing read error. This sequence joins TRBV27 and TRBJ2-5, with D tentatively TRBD2 (5 bases). The CDR3 has 15 amino acids. Germline V gene lookup returns CDR1 MNHEY and CDR2 SMNVEV (reference sequence). CDR3 protein: CVSSLSKDREKTQYF. CDR3 coding DNA: TGTGTCAGCAGTTTAAGTAAGGATCGGGAAAAGACCCAGTACTTC.

This clonotype was observed a few times. The V gene is TRBV18, the J gene TRBJ2-7, with no clear D. V lost 1 base to trimming and J lost 5 bases, with 9 bases between them. From germline, CDR1 is KGHSH and CDR2 LQKENI. The CDR3 is 13 amino acids. CDR3 sequence reads: CASSPQGSHEQYF. The CDR3 DNA reads as TGTGCCAGCTCACCACAGGGTTCCCACGAGCAGTACTTC. Full variable domain (missing parts from reference TRBV18 and TRBJ2-7): NAGVMQNPRHLVRRRGQEARLRCSPMKGHSHVYWYRQLPEEGLKFMVYLQKENIIDESGMPKERFSAEFPKEGPSILRIQQVVRGDSAAYFCASSPQGSHEQYFGPGTRLTVT.

This clonotype was seen at least ten times. The genes are TRBV5-1 and TRBJ1-2, with a possible D match to TRBD1 (6 bases). This CDR3 has 15 residues. V was clipped by 4 bases and J by 3 bases, with 16 bases between them. In germline, CDR1 is SGHRS, CDR2 YFSETQ. CDR3 coding DNA: TGCGCCAGCAGCACCCTACAGGGAAGCGACTATGGCTACACCTTC. Translation gives CASSTLQGSDYGYTF. The full variable domain, with the rest looked up from reference TRBV5-1 and TRBJ1-2, is KAGVTQTPRYLIKTRGQQVTLSCSPISGHRSVSWYQQTPGQGLQFLFEYFSETQRNKGNFPGRFSGRQFSNSRSEMNVSTLELGDSALYLCASSTLQGSDYGYTFGSGTRLTVV.